Following are 8 T cell receptor beta chains from one sample sequenced in a study of cytomegalovirus exposure and HLA in healthy donors. TCRdb's table, derived via immunoSEQ multiplex PCR, lists solely in-frame clones and lacks some. The data hold around 150,000 clones, with 70% to 90% observed a single time. The sequenced sample consisted of PBMCs. These receptors came from a woman aged 18-30 years in good health and CMV-seronegative.

This chain links TRBV30 with TRBJ1-3; D remains ambiguous. V lost 3 bases and J 2 bases, leaving 14 bases between the germline ends. Germline CDR1 GTSNPN, CDR2 SVGIG (reference sequence). This CDR3 comprises 15 residues. CDR3 coding DNA: TGTGCCTGGAGGGCCGACACAAAAGCTGGAAACACCATATATTTT. Its translation: CAWRADTKAGNTIYF.

V usage is TRBV7-3 and J usage is TRBJ1-5, with a possible D match to TRBD1 (6 bases). Germline-derived CDR1 and CDR2 are SGHTA and FQGTGA. V lost 5 bases and J 6 bases, leaving 11 bases between the germline ends. The CDR3 sequence is 13 residues long. DNA of the CDR3: TGTGCCAGCAGCGTCCAACAGGGTCAGCCCCAGCATTTT. Translated: CASSVQQGQPQHF.

The gene calls are TRBV6-5 and TRBJ2-7, with D possibly matching TRBD1 (6 bases). In germline, CDR1 is MNHEY, CDR2 SVGAGI. CDR3 length equals 16 residues. V lost 0 bases to trimming and J lost 4 bases, with 16 bases between them. The CDR3 DNA reads TGTGCCAGCAGTTACTCAAGGACAGCGAGGAATTACGAGCAGTACTTC. It yields the protein CASSYSRTARNYEQYF.

The sample holds one count of this clone. The chain employs TRBV29-1 and TRBJ2-7, with 10 bases lining up with TRBD1. This CDR3 is built from 13 residues. The germline CDR1 and CDR2 sequences are SQVTM and ANQGSEA. J gave up 4 bases and V 7 bases, and 7 bases lay outside the gene matches. In DNA, the CDR3 is TGCAGCGGAGGGACAGGGGATTTGTACGAGCAGTACTTC. It codes for CSGGTGDLYEQYF.

This clone was picked up one time. This chain connects TRBV5-4 to TRBJ1-2, with unresolved D. CDR1 is SGHNT, CDR2 YYREEE, per germline (reference sequence). V lost 0 bases and J 2 bases, leaving 8 bases between the germline ends. This CDR3 comprises 14 residues. The CDR3 DNA sequence: TGTGCCAGCAGCTTGGGAGAGGGAAACTATGGCTACACCTTC. Its translation: CASSLGEGNYGYTF.

The chain uses TRBV9 and TRBJ2-7, with D possibly TRBD1 on 6 matching bases. V lost 3 bases and J 4 bases, leaving 17 bases between the germline ends. CDR1 and CDR2 from the germline V gene are SGDLS and YYNGEE. The CDR3 runs 15 residues. CDR3 sequence reads: CASSATGSARYEQYF. The CDR3 DNA reads TGTGCCAGCAGCGCAACAGGGAGTGCGAGATACGAGCAGTACTTC.

The chain joins TRBV5-1 to TRBJ2-1; 9 positions agree with TRBD2. The CDR3 has 15 residues. Germline V gene data show CDR1 as SGHRS and CDR2 as YFSETQ. With 0 bases clipped from V and 7 bases from J, the junction kept 5 bases outside the gene matches. The CDR3 loop reads CASSLAVAGVNEQFF. The CDR3 DNA reads as TGCGCCAGCAGCTTGGCAGTAGCGGGAGTTAATGAGCAGTTCTTC.

The gene calls are TRBV11-3 and TRBJ2-5, with 7 positions matching TRBD2. The CDR3 totals 15 residues. Looked up from germline, CDR1 is SGHNT and CDR2 is YENEEA. With V trimmed by 4 bases and J by 5 bases, 10 bases remained unmatched. This CDR3 reads CASSSRILGGETQYF. CDR3 sequence (DNA): TGTGCCAGCAGCTCCAGGATCTTGGGAGGGGAGACCCAGTACTTC.